The 20 T cell receptor beta chains presented below share a single source sample, sequenced in a study of cytomegalovirus exposure and HLA in healthy donors. Using immunoSEQ multiplex PCR, the repertoire was profiled, and TCRdb retains in-frame clones only, with some absent. The sample carries some 350,000 clones, about 85% recorded once. Material: PBMCs. The receptor source for this set is a woman aged 30 to 39 in good health and CMV-seropositive.

The J gene is TRBJ2-2, the V gene TRBV27; TRBD1 might be the D (6 bases). Per the germline V gene, CDR1 is MNHEY and CDR2 is SMNVEV (reference sequence). Deletions cut 6 bases from V and 5 bases from J, with 13 bases between. This CDR3 has 14 residues. The chain's CDR3 is CASRIQGLTGELFF. The CDR3 DNA is TGTGCCAGCAGGATACAGGGTCTAACCGGGGAGCTGTTTTTT.

This chain links TRBV5-1 with TRBJ2-1; D is possibly TRBD2 (6 bases). This CDR3 contains 16 residues. The ends were cut back, 1 base at V and 9 bases at J, with 20 bases in the middle. Germline values: CDR1 SGHRS, CDR2 YFSETQ. The CDR3 loop is CASSLSTSIGVGEQFF. DNA of the CDR3: TGCGCCAGCAGCTTGTCAACTAGCATTGGGGTGGGTGAGCAGTTCTTC. Looking up the rest from reference TRBV5-1 and TRBJ2-1 gives the full variable domain: KAGVTQTPRYLIKTRGQQVTLSCSPISGHRSVSWYQQTPGQGLQFLFEYFSETQRNKGNFPGRFSGRQFSNSRSEMNVSTLELGDSALYLCASSLSTSIGVGEQFFGPGTRLTVL.

This clone turned up a few times. This CDR3 is also generated by other DNA sequences in the sample. The CDR3 sequence is CASTNTGELFF. In nucleotides, the CDR3 is TGTGCCAGCACGAACACCGGGGAGCTGTTTTTT. The chain links TRBV27 to TRBJ2-2, with no clear D. CDR3 size: 11 residues. V lost 7 bases to trimming and J lost 0 bases, with 0 bases between them. CDR1 and CDR2 from the germline V gene are MNHEY and SMNVEV (reference sequence).

J is TRBJ1-5 and V is TRBV28; tentatively, D is TRBD1 (5 bases). The CDR3 covers 16 residues. The V and J ends lost 7 bases and 0 bases respectively, with 16 bases between them. Germline V gene data show CDR1 as MDHEN and CDR2 as SYDVKM. Here the CDR3 reads CASITTAALSNQPQHF. The CDR3 DNA sequence: TGTGCCAGCATCACGACAGCCGCACTTAGCAATCAGCCCCAGCATTTT.

The rearrangement links TRBV13 to TRBJ2-2; 8 nucleotides agree with TRBD2. The CDR3 loop spans 18 amino acids. CDR1 is PRHDT, CDR2 FYEKMQ, per germline (reference sequence). The V gene end was trimmed by 3 bases and the J gene end by 1 base; junction bases not matched to a gene: 10. As DNA, the CDR3 is TGTGCCAGCAGCTTTCCCCCCATAGCGGGGCGGAACACCGGGGAGCTGTTTTTT. Amino acids: CASSFPPIAGRNTGELFF. The variable domain in full, completed from reference TRBV13 and TRBJ2-2, reads AAGVIQSPRHLIKEKRETATLKCYPIPRHDTVYWYQQGPGQDPQFLISFYEKMQSDKGSIPDRFSAQQFSDYHSELNMSSLELGDSALYFCASSFPPIAGRNTGELFFGEGSRLTVL.

This sequence joins TRBV5-4 and TRBJ2-5; D gene uncertain. The germline V and J ends were trimmed by 0 bases and 0 bases, with 6 bases remaining between them. This CDR3 has 14 residues. Looked up from germline, CDR1 is SGHNT and CDR2 is YYREEE (reference sequence). The CDR3: CASSLGADQETQYF. CDR3 nucleotides: TGTGCCAGCAGCTTGGGGGCGGACCAAGAGACCCAGTACTTC.

This chain uses TRBV5-1 with TRBJ2-5; 10 bases agree with TRBD1. This CDR3 spans 16 amino acids. V lost 4 bases, J lost 5 bases, and 11 bases stayed unmatched. The germline V gene has CDR1 SGHRS and CDR2 YFSETQ. The chain's CDR3 is CASSEDLGTGDETQYF. The DNA of the CDR3 is TGCGCCAGCAGCGAAGACCTCGGGACAGGGGACGAGACCCAGTACTTC.

This chain connects TRBV30 to TRBJ1-5, with D unclear. Germline V gene sequence: CDR1 GTSNPN, CDR2 SVGIG (reference sequence). This CDR3 region has 15 residues. V was cut by 0 bases and J by 4 bases, with 13 bases left in between. CDR3 DNA sequence: TGTGCCTGGAGTGTTCCCGGGCCGCCGAATCAGCCCCAGCATTTT. It translates to CAWSVPGPPNQPQHF.

This clone appeared a single time. This chain joins TRBV9 and TRBJ2-3; the match to TRBD2 covers 13 bases. There are 14 residues in the CDR3. Germline CDR1 reads SGDLS; CDR2 reads YYNGEE. V shed 4 bases and J 11 bases; nucleotides not matched to a gene: 7. The CDR3 DNA is TGTGCCAGCAGCCCGGGACTAGCGGGGTACGAGCAGTATTTT. Translating it yields CASSPGLAGYEQYF.

This clone appeared a few times. Additional DNA sequences in this sample encode the identical CDR3. The chain combines TRBV30 with TRBJ2-7; D gene uncertain. This CDR3 region has 11 residues. Per germline, CDR1 GTSNPN and CDR2 SVGIG (reference sequence). The V end lost 1 base, the J end lost 0 bases, and 1 base lay between the germline ends. CDR3 region: CAWSGSYEQYF. The CDR3, as DNA: TGTGCCTGGAGTGGCTCCTACGAGCAGTACTTC.

V usage is TRBV28 and J usage is TRBJ2-7; D might be TRBD1 (5 bases). CDR1 and CDR2 from the germline V gene are MDHEN and SYDVKM. The CDR3 covers 10 residues. V lost 8 bases and J 6 bases, leaving 8 bases between the germline ends. The CDR3 sequence: CASGAAEQYF. The CDR3 region has the DNA TGTGCCAGCGGGGCTGCCGAGCAGTACTTC.

The chain employs TRBV28 and TRBJ2-5, with 7 nucleotides matching TRBD1. The CDR3 is 14 amino acids. V was pared by 5 bases and J by 2 bases, with 5 bases of the junction left unmatched. CDR1 and CDR2 from the germline V gene are MDHEN and SYDVKM. CDR3: CASSLRGWQETQYF. The CDR3 DNA reads as TGTGCCAGCAGTCTCAGGGGGTGGCAAGAGACCCAGTACTTC.

This chain connects TRBV6-1 to TRBJ2-7; D gene unclear. The CDR3 contains 14 residues. The ends were cut back, 1 base at V and 1 base at J, with 8 bases in the middle. In germline, CDR1 is MNHNS, CDR2 SASEGT. CDR3 coding DNA: TGTGCCAGCAGTGAAGTGTGGGGATCCTACGAGCAGTACTTC. Protein sequence: CASSEVWGSYEQYF.

The chain combines TRBV27 with TRBJ2-7; 7 nucleotides line up with TRBD1. Germline loops: CDR1 MNHEY, CDR2 SMNVEV (reference sequence). J gave up 1 base and V 5 bases, and 14 bases lay outside the gene matches. This CDR3 is built from 17 residues. The CDR3 sequence: CASSRGSDRPGSYEQYF. Here the CDR3 DNA reads TGTGCCAGCAGTCGAGGTTCGGACAGGCCTGGGTCCTACGAGCAGTACTTC.

The V call is TRBV6-5, the J call TRBJ2-2; 10 positions match TRBD1. The J segment lost 5 bases and the V segment lost 6 bases, leaving 6 bases of the junction unmatched. The CDR3 is 15 residues long. Germline lookup yields CDR1 MNHEY and CDR2 SVGAGI. The CDR3 DNA reads TGTGCCAGCAGCGACCCGGGACAGGGGACCGGGGAGCTGTTTTTT. Translation: CASSDPGQGTGELFF.

This rearrangement joins TRBV7-9 to TRBJ2-7; the match to TRBD1 covers 10 bases. CDR3 length: 13 amino acids. V shed 6 bases, J shed 4 bases, and the junction held 3 bases outside the gene matches. Germline lookup yields CDR1 SEHNR and CDR2 FQNEAQ (reference sequence). CDR3 sequence: CASRPGQGYEQYF. The CDR3 DNA reads as TGTGCCAGCAGACCGGGACAGGGGTACGAGCAGTACTTC.

The genes are TRBV6-5 and TRBJ2-2; no firm D call. Trimming left V 8 bases short and J 4 bases short, with 11 bases between. This CDR3 comprises 13 residues. Germline CDR1 reads MNHEY; CDR2 reads SVGAGI. CDR3 DNA sequence: TGTGCCAGCTCGGCGCCGGGCACCGGGGAGCTGTTTTTT. Protein sequence: CASSAPGTGELFF.

This chain connects TRBV19 to TRBJ2-1, with 9 positions matching TRBD1. CDR1 and CDR2 (germline): LNHDA, SQIVND (reference sequence). V lost 10 bases, J lost 1 base, and 14 bases stayed unmatched. The CDR3 is 17 amino acids. Here the CDR3 DNA reads TGTGCCACCTCGGGGACAGGGAACGGGCAATCCTACAATGAGCAGTTCTTC. Protein sequence: CATSGTGNGQSYNEQFF. The variable domain in full, completed from reference TRBV19 and TRBJ2-1, reads DGGITQSPKYLFRKEGQNVTLSCEQNLNHDAMYWYRQDPGQGLRLIYYSQIVNDFQKGDIAEGYSVSREKKESFPLTVTSAQKNPTAFYLCATSGTGNGQSYNEQFFGPGTRLTVL.

This chain connects TRBV14 to TRBJ2-7, with 7 bases aligning to TRBD1. CDR1 is SGHDN, CDR2 FVKESK, per germline. The CDR3 is 14 residues long. The junction had 4 bases not matched to a gene; V was cut back by 5 bases and J by 0 bases. The DNA of the CDR3 is TGTGCCAGCAGCGTCCGACAGGGCTCCTACGAGCAGTACTTC. This gives the protein CASSVRQGSYEQYF.

The chain uses TRBV7-9 and TRBJ1-2, with D tentatively TRBD1 (6 bases). Trimming stripped 5 bases from V and 10 bases from J, with 11 bases between. The V gene's germline CDR1 is SEHNR and CDR2 FQNEAQ (reference sequence). This CDR3 region has 11 residues. In nucleotides, the CDR3 is TGTGCCAGCAGCCTCGGACAGTCCTACACCTTC. Residues: CASSLGQSYTF.